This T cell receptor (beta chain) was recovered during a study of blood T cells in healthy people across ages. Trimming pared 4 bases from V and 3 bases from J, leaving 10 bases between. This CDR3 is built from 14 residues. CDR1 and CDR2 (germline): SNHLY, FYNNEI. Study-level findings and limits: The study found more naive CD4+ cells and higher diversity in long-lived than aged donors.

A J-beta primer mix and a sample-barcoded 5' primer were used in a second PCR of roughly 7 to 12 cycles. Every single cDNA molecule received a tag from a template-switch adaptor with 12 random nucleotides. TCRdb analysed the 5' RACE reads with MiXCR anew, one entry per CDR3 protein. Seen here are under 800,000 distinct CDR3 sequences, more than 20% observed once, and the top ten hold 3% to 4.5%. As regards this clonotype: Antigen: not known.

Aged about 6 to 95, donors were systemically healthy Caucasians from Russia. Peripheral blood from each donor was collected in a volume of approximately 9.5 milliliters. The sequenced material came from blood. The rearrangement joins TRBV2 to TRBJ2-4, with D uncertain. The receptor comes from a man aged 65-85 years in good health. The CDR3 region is CASSASRVKNIQYF. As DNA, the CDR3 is TGTGCCAGCAGTGCGTCGAGAGTCAAAAACATTCAGTACTTC.